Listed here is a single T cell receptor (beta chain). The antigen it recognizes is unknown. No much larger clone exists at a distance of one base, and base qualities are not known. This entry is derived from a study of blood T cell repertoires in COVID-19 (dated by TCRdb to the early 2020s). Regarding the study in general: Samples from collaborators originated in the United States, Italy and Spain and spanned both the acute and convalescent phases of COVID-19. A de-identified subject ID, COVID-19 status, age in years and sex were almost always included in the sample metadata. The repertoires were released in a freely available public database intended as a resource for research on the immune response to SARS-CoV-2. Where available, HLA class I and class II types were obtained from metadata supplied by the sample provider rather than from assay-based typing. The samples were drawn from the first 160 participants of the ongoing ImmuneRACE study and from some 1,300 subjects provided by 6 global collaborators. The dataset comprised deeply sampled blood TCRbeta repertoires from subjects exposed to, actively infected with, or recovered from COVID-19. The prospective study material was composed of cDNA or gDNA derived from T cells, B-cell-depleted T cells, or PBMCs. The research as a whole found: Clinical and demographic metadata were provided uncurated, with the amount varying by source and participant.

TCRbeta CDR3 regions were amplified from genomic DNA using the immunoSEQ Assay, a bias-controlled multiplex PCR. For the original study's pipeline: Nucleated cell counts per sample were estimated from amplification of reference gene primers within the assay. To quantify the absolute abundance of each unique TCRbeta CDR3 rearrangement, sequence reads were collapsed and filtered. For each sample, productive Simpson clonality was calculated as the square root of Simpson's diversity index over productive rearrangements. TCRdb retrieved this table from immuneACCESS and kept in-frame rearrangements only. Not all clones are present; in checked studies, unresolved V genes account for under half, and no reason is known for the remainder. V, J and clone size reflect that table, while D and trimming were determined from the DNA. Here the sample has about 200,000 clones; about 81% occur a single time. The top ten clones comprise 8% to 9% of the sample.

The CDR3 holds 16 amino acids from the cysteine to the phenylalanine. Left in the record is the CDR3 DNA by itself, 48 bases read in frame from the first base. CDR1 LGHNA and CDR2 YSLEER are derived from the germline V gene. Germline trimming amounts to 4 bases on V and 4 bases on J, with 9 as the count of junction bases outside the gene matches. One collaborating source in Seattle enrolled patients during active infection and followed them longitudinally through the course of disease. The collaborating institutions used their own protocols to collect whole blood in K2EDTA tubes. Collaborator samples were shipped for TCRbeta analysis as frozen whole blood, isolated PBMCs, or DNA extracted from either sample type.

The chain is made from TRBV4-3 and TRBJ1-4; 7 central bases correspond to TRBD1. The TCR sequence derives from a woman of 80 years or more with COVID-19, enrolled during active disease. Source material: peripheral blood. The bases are TGCGCCAGCAGCCGGGGGTGGGACAGCGGTAATGAAAAACTGTTTTTT. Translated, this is CASSRGWDSGNEKLFF.